The clone carrying this TCR beta chain was recorded at least ten times. This specimen comes from a study of beta chain features in type 1 diabetes. The germline gives CDR1 PRHDT, CDR2 FYEKMQ (reference sequence). The V end was cut by 0 bases, the J end by 2 bases, with 14 bases between. The CDR3 contains 16 residues. The investigators reverse transcribed all of the isolated RNA, so they sequenced expressed TCRB transcripts. The table came from immunoSEQ multiplex PCR; TCRdb's copy has only in-frame clones and leaves some out. In the table there are about 250,000 clones, approximately 14% of which are singletons.

Sequencing input: naive CD4+ T cells from blood. This clonotype was obtained from a woman aged 40 to 50 in good health. The chain employs TRBV13 and TRBJ2-7; possibly TRBD2 for D (5 bases). This CDR3 reads CASSLGRSGLPYEQYF. The CDR3 DNA is TGTGCCAGCAGCTTAGGCCGGTCGGGATTACCCTACGAGCAGTACTTC.